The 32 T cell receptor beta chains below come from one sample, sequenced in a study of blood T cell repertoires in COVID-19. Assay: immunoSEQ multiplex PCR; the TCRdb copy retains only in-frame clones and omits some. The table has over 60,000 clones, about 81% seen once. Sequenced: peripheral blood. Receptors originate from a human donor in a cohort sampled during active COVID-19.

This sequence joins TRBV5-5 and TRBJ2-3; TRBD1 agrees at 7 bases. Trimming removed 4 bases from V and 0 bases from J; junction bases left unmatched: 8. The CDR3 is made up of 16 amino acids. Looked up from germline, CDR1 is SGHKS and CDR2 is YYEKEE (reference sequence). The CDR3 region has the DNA TGTGCCAGCAGCCGAGGGGGCCTTACTAGCACAGATACGCAGTATTTT. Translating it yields CASSRGGLTSTDTQYF.

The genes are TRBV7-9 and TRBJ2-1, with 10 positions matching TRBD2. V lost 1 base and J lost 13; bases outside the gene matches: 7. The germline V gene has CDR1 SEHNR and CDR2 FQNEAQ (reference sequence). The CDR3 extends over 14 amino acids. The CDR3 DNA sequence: TGTGCCAGCAGCTTAGGGGGTACTAGCGGGATTCAGTTCTTC. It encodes CASSLGGTSGIQFF.

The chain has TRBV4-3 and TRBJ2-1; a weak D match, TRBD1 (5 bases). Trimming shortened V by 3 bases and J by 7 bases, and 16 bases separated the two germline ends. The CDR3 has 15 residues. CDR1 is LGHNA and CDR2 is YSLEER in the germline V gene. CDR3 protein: CASSQADTLGNEQFF. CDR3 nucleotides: TGCGCCAGCAGCCAGGCGGACACCTTAGGGAATGAGCAGTTCTTC.

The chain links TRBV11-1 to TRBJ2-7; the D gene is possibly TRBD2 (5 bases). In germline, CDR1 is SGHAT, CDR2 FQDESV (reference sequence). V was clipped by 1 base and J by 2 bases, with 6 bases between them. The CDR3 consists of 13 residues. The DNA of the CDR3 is TGTGCCAGCAGCTTAGTAGCGACCTACGAGCAGTACTTC. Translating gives CASSLVATYEQYF.

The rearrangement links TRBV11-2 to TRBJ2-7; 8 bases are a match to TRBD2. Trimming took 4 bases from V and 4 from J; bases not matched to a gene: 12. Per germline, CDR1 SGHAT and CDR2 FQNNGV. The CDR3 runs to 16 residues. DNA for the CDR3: TGTGCCAGCAGCTCCGGACCGTCAACGGGGGGGTACGAGCAGTACTTC. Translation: CASSSGPSTGGYEQYF. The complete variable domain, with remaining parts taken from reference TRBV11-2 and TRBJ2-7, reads EAGVAQSPRYKIIEKRQSVAFWCNPISGHATLYWYQQILGQGPKLLIQFQNNGVVDDSQLPKDRFSAERLKGVDSTLKIQPAKLEDSAVYLCASSSGPSTGGYEQYFGPGTRLTVT.

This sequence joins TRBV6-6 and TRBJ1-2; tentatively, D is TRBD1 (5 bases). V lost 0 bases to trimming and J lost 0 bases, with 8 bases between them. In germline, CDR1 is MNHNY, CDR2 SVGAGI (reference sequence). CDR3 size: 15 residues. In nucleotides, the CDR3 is TGTGCCAGCAGTTACTCGGGGGAGGCTAACTATGGCTACACCTTC. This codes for CASSYSGEANYGYTF.

The CDR3 sequence is CASSQKSLPAGINEQFF. Here the CDR3 DNA reads TGTGCCAGCTCTCAGAAGAGCCTTCCAGCGGGAATCAATGAGCAGTTCTTC. The J gene is TRBJ2-1, the V gene TRBV18, with TRBD2 matching over 7 bases. Germline V gene sequence: CDR1 KGHSH, CDR2 LQKENI. This CDR3 region has 17 residues. The V segment lost 6 bases and the J segment 6 bases; nucleotides outside the gene matches: 17.

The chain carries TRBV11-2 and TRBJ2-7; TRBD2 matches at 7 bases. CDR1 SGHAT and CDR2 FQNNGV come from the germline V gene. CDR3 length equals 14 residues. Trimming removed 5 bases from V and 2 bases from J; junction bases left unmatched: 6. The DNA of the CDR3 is TGTGCCAGCAGCCAAATTACTAGCGCCTACGAGCAGTACTTC. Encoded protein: CASSQITSAYEQYF.

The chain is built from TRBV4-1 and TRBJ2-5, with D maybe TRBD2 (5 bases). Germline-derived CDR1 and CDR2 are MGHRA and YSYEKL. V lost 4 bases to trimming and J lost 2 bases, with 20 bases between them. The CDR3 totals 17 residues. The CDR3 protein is CASSLSGLLVPQETQYF. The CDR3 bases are TGCGCCAGCAGCCTCTCGGGGTTACTAGTCCCGCAAGAGACCCAGTACTTC.

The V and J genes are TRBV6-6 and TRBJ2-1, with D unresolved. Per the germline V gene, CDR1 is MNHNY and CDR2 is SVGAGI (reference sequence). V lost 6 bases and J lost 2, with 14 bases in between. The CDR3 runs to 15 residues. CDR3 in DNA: TGTGCCAGCAGCCTCGGCCAGGCCCCCTACAATGAGCAGTTCTTC. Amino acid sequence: CASSLGQAPYNEQFF.

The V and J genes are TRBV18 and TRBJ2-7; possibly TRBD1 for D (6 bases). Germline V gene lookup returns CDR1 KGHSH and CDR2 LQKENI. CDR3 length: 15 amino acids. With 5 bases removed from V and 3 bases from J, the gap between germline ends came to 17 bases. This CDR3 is CASSSKQGPGYEQYF. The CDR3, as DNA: TGTGCCAGCTCATCAAAACAGGGCCCGGGCTACGAGCAGTACTTC.

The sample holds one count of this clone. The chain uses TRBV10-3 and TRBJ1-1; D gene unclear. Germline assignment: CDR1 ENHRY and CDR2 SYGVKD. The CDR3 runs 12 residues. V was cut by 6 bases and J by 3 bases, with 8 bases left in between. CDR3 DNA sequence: TGTGCCATCAGGAACAGAGACACTGAAGCTTTCTTT. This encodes CAIRNRDTEAFF.

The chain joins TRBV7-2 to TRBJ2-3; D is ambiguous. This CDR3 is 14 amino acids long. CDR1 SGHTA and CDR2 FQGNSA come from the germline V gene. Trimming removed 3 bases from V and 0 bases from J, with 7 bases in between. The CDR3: CASSFVPSTDTQYF. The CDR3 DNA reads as TGTGCCAGCAGCTTTGTCCCTAGCACAGATACGCAGTATTTT.

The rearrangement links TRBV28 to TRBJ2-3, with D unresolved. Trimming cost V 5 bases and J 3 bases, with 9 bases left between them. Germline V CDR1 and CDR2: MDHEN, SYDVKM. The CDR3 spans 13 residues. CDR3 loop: CASSPPLTDTQYF. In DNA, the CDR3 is TGTGCCAGCAGTCCCCCACTTACAGATACGCAGTATTTT.

The CDR3 bases are TGTGCCAGCAGCCCCTTGCGACTAGCGGGAGGGAATGAGCAGTTCTTC. It encodes CASSPLRLAGGNEQFF. The chain uses TRBV7-8 and TRBJ2-1, with 14 nucleotides matching TRBD2. The V gene end was trimmed by 5 bases and the J gene end by 7 bases; junction bases not matched to a gene: 7. The CDR3 is 16 amino acids. Germline CDR1 SGHVS, CDR2 FQNEAQ.

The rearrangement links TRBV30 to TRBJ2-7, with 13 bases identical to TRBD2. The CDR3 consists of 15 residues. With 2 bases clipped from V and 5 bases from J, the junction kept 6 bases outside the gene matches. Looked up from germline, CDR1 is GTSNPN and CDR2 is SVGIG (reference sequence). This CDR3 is CAWSPLGLAGDEQYF. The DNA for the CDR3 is TGTGCCTGGAGTCCCCTCGGACTAGCGGGAGACGAGCAGTACTTC. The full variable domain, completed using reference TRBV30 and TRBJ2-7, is SQTIHQWPATLVQPVGSPLSLECTVEGTSNPNLYWYRQAAGRGLQLLFYSVGIGQISSEVPQNLSASRPQDRQFILSSKKLLLSDSGFYLCAWSPLGLAGDEQYFGPGTRLTVT.

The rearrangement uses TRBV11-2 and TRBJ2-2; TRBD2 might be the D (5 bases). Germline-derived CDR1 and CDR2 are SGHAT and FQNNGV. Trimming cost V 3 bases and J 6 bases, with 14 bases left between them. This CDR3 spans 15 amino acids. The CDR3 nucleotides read TGTGCCAGCAGCTTGTTTACGGGGAGACCCGGGGAGCTGTTTTTT. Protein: CASSLFTGRPGELFF.

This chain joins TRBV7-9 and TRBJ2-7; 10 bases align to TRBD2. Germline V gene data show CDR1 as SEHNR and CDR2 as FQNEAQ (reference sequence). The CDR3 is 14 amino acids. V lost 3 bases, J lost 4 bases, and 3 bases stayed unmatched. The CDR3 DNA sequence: TGTGCCAGCAGCTTGACTAGCGGGCCGTACGAGCAGTACTTC. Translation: CASSLTSGPYEQYF.

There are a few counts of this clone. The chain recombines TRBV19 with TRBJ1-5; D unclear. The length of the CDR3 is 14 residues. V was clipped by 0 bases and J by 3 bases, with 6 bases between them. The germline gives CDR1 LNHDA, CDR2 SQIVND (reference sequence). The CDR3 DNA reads TGTGCCAGTAGTATAGAGGGCAACAATCAGCCCCAGCATTTT. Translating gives CASSIEGNNQPQHF.

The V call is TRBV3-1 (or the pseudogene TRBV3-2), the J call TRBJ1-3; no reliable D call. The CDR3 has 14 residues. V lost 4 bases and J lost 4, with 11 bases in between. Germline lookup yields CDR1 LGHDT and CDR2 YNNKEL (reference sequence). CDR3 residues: CASSPRTGGNTIYF. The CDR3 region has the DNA TGTGCCAGCAGCCCCCGGACTGGAGGAAACACCATATATTTT.

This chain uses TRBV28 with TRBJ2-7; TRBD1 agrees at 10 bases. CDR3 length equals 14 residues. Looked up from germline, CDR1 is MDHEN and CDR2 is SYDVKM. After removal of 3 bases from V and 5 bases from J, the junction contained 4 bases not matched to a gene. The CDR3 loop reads CASSFRDRGDEQYF. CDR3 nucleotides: TGTGCCAGCAGTTTTCGGGACAGGGGAGACGAGCAGTACTTC. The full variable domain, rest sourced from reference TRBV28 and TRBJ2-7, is DVKVTQSSRYLVKRTGEKVFLECVQDMDHENMFWYRQDPGLGLRLIYFSYDVKMKEKGDIPEGYSVSREKKERFSLILESASTNQTSMYLCASSFRDRGDEQYFGPGTRLTVT.

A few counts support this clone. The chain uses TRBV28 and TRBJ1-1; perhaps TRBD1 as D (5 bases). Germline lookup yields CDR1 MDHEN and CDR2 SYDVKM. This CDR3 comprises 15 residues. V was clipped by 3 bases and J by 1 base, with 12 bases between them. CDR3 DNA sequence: TGTGCCAGCAGTTTTGCCGCAGGGCCGAACACTGAAGCTTTCTTT. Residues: CASSFAAGPNTEAFF.

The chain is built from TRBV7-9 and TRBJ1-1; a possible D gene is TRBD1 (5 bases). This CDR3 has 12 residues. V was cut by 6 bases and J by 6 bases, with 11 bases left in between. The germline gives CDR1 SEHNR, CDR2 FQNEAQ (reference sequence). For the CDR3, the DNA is TGTGCCAGCAGACCTGGGGGGGCTGAAGCTTTCTTT. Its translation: CASRPGGAEAFF.

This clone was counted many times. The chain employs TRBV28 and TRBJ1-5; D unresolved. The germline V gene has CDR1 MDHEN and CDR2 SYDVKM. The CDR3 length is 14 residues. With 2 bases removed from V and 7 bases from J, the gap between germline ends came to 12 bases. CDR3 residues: CASSLRITGQPQHF. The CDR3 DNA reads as TGTGCCAGCAGTTTAAGGATTACGGGACAGCCCCAGCATTTT.

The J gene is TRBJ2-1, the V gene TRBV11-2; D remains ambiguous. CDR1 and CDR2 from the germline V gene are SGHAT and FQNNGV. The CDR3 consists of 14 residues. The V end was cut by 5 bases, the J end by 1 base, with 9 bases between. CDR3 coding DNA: TGTGCCAGCAGCGAGATTCGATCCTACAATGAGCAGTTCTTC. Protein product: CASSEIRSYNEQFF.

CDR3 sequence (DNA): TGCGCCAGCAGCCACCTAGCGGAGGGCTCCTACGAGCAGTACTTC. Its translation is CASSHLAEGSYEQYF. V is TRBV4-3 and J is TRBJ2-7, with 7 bases fitting TRBD2. V lost 3 bases, J lost 0 bases, and 5 bases stayed unmatched. Germline CDR1 reads LGHNA; CDR2 reads YSLEER. The CDR3 has 15 residues.

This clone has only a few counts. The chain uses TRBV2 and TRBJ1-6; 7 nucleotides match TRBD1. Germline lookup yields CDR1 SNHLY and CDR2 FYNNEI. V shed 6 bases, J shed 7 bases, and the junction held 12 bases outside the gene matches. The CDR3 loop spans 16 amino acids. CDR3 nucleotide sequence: TGTGCCAGCAGAATACAGGGGAGCGGACTAAATTCACCCCTCCACTTT. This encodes CASRIQGSGLNSPLHF.

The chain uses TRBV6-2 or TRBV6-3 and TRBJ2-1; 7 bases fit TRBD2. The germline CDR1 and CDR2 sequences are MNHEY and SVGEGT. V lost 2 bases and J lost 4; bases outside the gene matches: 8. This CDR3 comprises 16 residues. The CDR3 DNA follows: TGTGCCAGCAGTTACCGTGGGAGCGGGACTTACAATGAGCAGTTCTTC. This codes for CASSYRGSGTYNEQFF.

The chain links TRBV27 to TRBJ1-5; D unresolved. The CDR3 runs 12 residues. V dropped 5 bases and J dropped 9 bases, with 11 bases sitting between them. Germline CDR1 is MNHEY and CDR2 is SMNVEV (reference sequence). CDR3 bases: TGTGCCAGCAGTCAAATGTCGGGGCCCCAGCATTTT. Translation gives CASSQMSGPQHF.

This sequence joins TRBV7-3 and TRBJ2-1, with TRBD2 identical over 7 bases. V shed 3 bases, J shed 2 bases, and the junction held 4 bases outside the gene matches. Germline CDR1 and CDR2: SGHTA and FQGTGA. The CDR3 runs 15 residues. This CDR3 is CASSLGGGPYNEQFF. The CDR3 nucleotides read TGTGCCAGCAGCTTGGGGGGAGGGCCCTACAATGAGCAGTTCTTC.

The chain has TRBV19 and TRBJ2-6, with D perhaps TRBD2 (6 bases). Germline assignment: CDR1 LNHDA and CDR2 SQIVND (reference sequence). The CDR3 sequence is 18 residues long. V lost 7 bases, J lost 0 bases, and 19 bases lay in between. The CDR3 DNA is TGTGCCAGTATTGGGACTGGCCCTCGCCCCTCTGGGGCCAACGTCCTGACTTTC. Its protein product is CASIGTGPRPSGANVLTF.

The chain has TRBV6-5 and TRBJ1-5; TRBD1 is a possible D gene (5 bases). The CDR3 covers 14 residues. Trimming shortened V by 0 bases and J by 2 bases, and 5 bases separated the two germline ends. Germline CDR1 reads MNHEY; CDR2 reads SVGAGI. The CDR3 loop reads CASSYSGGNQPQHF. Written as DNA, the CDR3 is TGTGCCAGCAGTTACTCAGGGGGCAATCAGCCCCAGCATTTT.